This T cell receptor (beta chain) was observed in a study of blood T cell repertoires in COVID-19. The wider study: Sample material is recorded as cDNA or gDNA derived from T cells, B-cell-depleted T cells, or PBMCs.

This CDR3 comprises 15 residues. Trimming took 0 bases from V and 0 from J, leaving 7 bases between them. CDR1 SGHRS and CDR2 YFSETQ come from the germline V gene. In the original processing: Reference gene primer amplification in the assay estimated nucleated cell counts. TCRdb's table, derived via immunoSEQ multiplex PCR, lists solely in-frame clones and lacks some. The V and J calls and clone size are taken from that table; D and trimming were inferred from the DNA. The sample has hundreds of thousands of clones, roughly 76% seen once. This clone came up a few times. Other DNA sequences in the same sample also yield this CDR3. Enrolled during active infection, Seattle patients were then followed longitudinally.

The sequence came from a woman older than 75 with COVID-19, enrolled during active disease. Source material: peripheral blood. The chain uses TRBV5-1 and TRBJ1-5; D gene uncertain. This CDR3 reads CASSLEGDSNQPQHF. As DNA, the CDR3 is TGCGCCAGCAGCTTGGAGGGAGATAGCAATCAGCCCCAGCATTTT.